These T cell receptor beta chains were read from a single sample in a study of spatial heterogeneity in lung cancer. TCRdb itself ran the 5' RACE reads through MiXCR, one entry per CDR3 protein. This sample has 3,000 to 4,000 distinct CDR3 sequences, with about 17% found just once. The sample was lung tumor tissue, taken at surgery. These receptors were taken from a male donor with early-stage non-small cell lung cancer. The CDR3 runs from the conserved cysteine through the conserved F or W. The D gene is left open where the match is weak. Rows give clone size only sometimes, using once, few, many, or a class for an expanded clone.

J | D | V | size | DNA | CDR3
TRBJ2-1 | TRBD2 | TRBV2 | - | TGTGCCAGCAGTGGTGACCTAGCGGTCTACAATGAGCAGTTCTTC | CASSGDLAVYNEQFF
TRBJ2-3 | - | TRBV12-3/TRBV12-4 | few | TGTGCCAGCAGTTACCGTTTTACCACAGATACGCAGTATTTT | CASSYRFTTDTQYF
TRBJ2-5 | - | TRBV27 | - | TGTGCCAGCAGTCCCTACCGAGTCAGCCAAGAGACCCAGTACTTC | CASSPYRVSQETQYF
TRBJ1-4 | - | TRBV6-2/TRBV6-3 | - | TGTGCCAGCAGTTTGACGGAAGTCGACGAAAAACTGTTTTTT | CASSLTEVDEKLFF
TRBJ1-4 | TRBD1 | TRBV20-1 | large | TGCAGTGCTAGAGATACGGGACAGGGACTAGAAAAACTGTTTTTT | CSARDTGQGLEKLFF
TRBJ2-1 | - | TRBV20-1 | - | TGCAGTGCCGACGACAGCAACAATGAGCAGTTCTTC | CSADDSNNEQFF
TRBJ2-3 | TRBD1 | TRBV24-1 | - | TGTGCCACCGGACAGGGGCTAAGCACAGATACGCAGTATTTT | CATGQGLSTDTQYF
TRBJ2-3 | TRBD1 | TRBV2 | - | TGTGCCAGCAGTGAAGGACAGGGCCCCACAGATACGCAGTATTTT | CASSEGQGPTDTQYF
TRBJ2-5 | TRBD1 | TRBV11-3 | few | TGTGCCAGCAGCCTGCGACAGGGCCAAGAGACCCAGTACTTC | CASSLRQGQETQYF
TRBJ1-5 | - | TRBV2 | medium-sized | TGTGCCAGCAGCCCCACATCCGGGAACCATCAGCCCCAGCATTTT | CASSPTSGNHQPQHF
TRBJ2-7 | TRBD2 | TRBV7-8 | - | TGTGCCAGCAGCCGACCAAGGACTAGCTTCAACGAGCAGTACTTC | CASSRPRTSFNEQYF
TRBJ2-3 | - | TRBV6-6 | - | TGTGCCAGCCAAACCCCGGGGAAGACAGATACGCAGTATTTT | CASQTPGKTDTQYF
TRBJ2-2 | - | TRBV6-5 | medium-sized | TGTGCCACGACAGAGACGAACACCGGGGAGCTGTTTTTT | CATTETNTGELFF
TRBJ2-3 | TRBD2 | TRBV19 | few | TGTGCCAGTGTTGGACGGAGCGGGGGCACAGATACGCAGTATTTT | CASVGRSGGTDTQYF
TRBJ2-5 | - | TRBV7-9 | medium-sized | TGTGCCAGCAGCTTGACGACAGGACTCCAAGAGACCCAGTACTTC | CASSLTTGLQETQYF
TRBJ2-3 | - | TRBV29-1 | few | TGCAGCGTTGGCCGGGACAACACAGATACGCAGTATTTT | CSVGRDNTDTQYF
TRBJ1-2 | - | TRBV13 | large | TGTGCCAGCAGCTTAGGCAGCTATGGCTACACCTTC | CASSLGSYGYTF
TRBJ2-2 | - | TRBV3-1 | medium-sized | TGTGCCAGCAGCCGTCCACGGACAGACACCGGGGAGCTGTTTTTT | CASSRPRTDTGELFF
TRBJ1-1 | - | TRBV24-1 | medium-sized | TGTGCCACCAGGGCCTATTCGGGAGGTGAAGCTTTCTTT | CATRAYSGGEAFF
TRBJ2-7 | - | TRBV12-3/TRBV12-4 | few | TGTGCCAGCAGTTTGGAGTTAAGAAACTACGAGCAGTACTTC | CASSLELRNYEQYF
TRBJ1-5 | TRBD1 | TRBV24-1 | medium-sized | TGTGCCACCAGTGGAGGGACAGGCAATCAGCCCCAGCATTTT | CATSGGTGNQPQHF
TRBJ1-2 | - | TRBV4-1 | - | TGCGCCAGCAGCCAAGAACCGGCAGGGCCGGATATCTATGGCTACACCTTC | CASSQEPAGPDIYGYTF
TRBJ2-3 | - | TRBV11-2 | once | TGTGCCAGCAGCCCCGCCGGCCCAGATACGCAGTATTTT | CASSPAGPDTQYF
TRBJ2-5 | TRBD1 | TRBV4-1 | medium-sized | TGCGCCAGCAGCCAGGGGACAGGGGAGGTCGAGACCCAGTACTTC | CASSQGTGEVETQYF
TRBJ2-5 | - | TRBV11-3 | medium-sized | TGTGCCAGCAGCCCACGGACCGCTCAAGAGACCCAGTACTTC | CASSPRTAQETQYF
TRBJ2-1 | - | TRBV11-3 | - | TGTGCCAGCAGCTTCATCTCCGGGGGTGAGCAGTTCTTC | CASSFISGGEQFF
TRBJ1-4 | TRBD1 | TRBV3-1 | medium-sized | TGTGCCAGCAGCGACAAAGGGGGCATTGGTGAAAAACTGTTTTTT | CASSDKGGIGEKLFF
TRBJ2-3 | TRBD2 | TRBV9 | medium-sized | TGTGCCAGCAGCGTAGTGCGGGGGGAAGAAGATACGCAGTATTTT | CASSVVRGEEDTQYF